This TCR beta chain was captured in a study of regulatory T cells in long-lasting Graves disease. As to time point: newly diagnosed GD, antithyroid drugs for less than 3 months. The TCR library was made from RNA that had been extracted from PBMCs in TRIzol. This clonotype was observed many times. In building TCR beta libraries, iRepertoire HTBI primers were used together with Arm-PCR of CDR3 regions. Original processing methods: The samples included around 65 TRBV and some 15 TRBJ segments. TCRdb called the multiplex PCR reads again in MiXCR, with one record for every CDR3 protein. The V and J calls follow TCRdb's processing rather than the paper's. The sample consists of fewer than 650,000 distinct CDR3 sequences, 15% to 20% of them appearing once. These same data were also listed under a study on T cells in Graves' hyperthyroidism and ophthalmopathy. This second report adds: Expanded thyroid clonotypes (above 0.001) were mostly also found in blood.

The sample consisted of peripheral blood mononuclear cells (PBMCs), taken at new diagnosis, from a patient treated with antithyroid drugs. The sequence was collected from a woman under 40 with Graves disease.

This CDR3 reads CASSAGTGGWGFGNQPQHF. In nucleotides, the CDR3 is TGTGCCAGCAGTGCCGGGACAGGGGGCTGGGGTTTCGGCAATCAGCCCCAGCATTTT. This rearrangement joins TRBV12-3 or TRBV12-4 to TRBJ1-5; 12 bases align to TRBD1. V dropped 5 bases and J dropped 2; count of bases not matched to a gene: 13. This CDR3 has 19 amino acids.